This T cell receptor (beta chain) was profiled in a study of identical twins. V trimming: 5 bases; J trimming: 5 bases; junction bases outside the gene matches: 9. The germline CDR1 and CDR2 sequences are SGHAT and FQNNGV. The CDR3 consists of 16 residues. Each CDR3 protein gets one entry after TCRdb re-called the 5' RACE reads with MiXCR. The sample records 750,000 to 950,000 distinct CDR3 sequences, roughly 12% being singletons. The same specimen was also included in a second study, on yellow fever vaccine responses in identical twins.

This chain links TRBV11-2 with TRBJ2-1; TRBD1 agrees at 10 bases. Sequences were obtained from PBMCs. The TCR sequence derives from a woman between 18 and 29 years old in good health. DNA of the CDR3: TGTGCCAGCAGCACCCCGAAGGACAGGGGGAACAATGAGCAGTTCTTC. Amino acids: CASSTPKDRGNNEQFF.